The TCR beta chain under discussion was sequenced for a study of shared clonotypes between healthy human individuals. In regard to this clone: Its antigen remains unknown.

This CDR3 region has 16 residues. V lost 3 bases and J lost 8; bases outside the gene matches: 12. Germline V gene sequence: CDR1 MGHRA, CDR2 YSYEKL. Positively selected for CCR7, the CD45RO-negative cells used as naive CD8 cells excluded terminally differentiated effector memory CD45RA+ cells. Assay execution took place at the deep level. Some 30,000 T cell genomes (about 0.2 ug DNA) went into each sorted-subset replicate. Profiled with immunoSEQ multiplex PCR; TCRdb holds only in-frame clones, not every one. The table shows about 2.2 million clones, with around 93% occurring only once. Whole-study findings and limits: Donor scarcity curtailed the genetic and exposure-history diversity represented herein.

The TCR comes from a man aged 18 to 29 in good health. Some clones in this sample may be carry-over from other donors' samples. The chain combines TRBV4-1 with TRBJ2-1; 8 nucleotides match TRBD2. The source material was naive CD8+ T cells from PBMCs. CDR3 region: CASSQGRRTGGDEQFF. DNA for the CDR3: TGCGCCAGCAGCCAGGGCCGGCGTACGGGAGGGGATGAGCAGTTCTTC.